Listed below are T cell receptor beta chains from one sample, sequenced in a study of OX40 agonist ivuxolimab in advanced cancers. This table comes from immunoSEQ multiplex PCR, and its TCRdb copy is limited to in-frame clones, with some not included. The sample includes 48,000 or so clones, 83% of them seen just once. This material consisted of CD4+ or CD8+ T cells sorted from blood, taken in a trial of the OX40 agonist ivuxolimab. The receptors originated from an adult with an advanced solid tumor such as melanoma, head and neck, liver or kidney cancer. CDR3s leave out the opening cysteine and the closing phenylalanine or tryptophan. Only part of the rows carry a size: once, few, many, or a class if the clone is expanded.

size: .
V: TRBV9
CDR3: ASSVGGQGRRENTGELF

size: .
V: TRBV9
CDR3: ASSVAAASSYEQY

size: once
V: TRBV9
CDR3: ASSRTQTGGRAKNIQY

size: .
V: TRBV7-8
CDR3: ASSLAETRRYEQY

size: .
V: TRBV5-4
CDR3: ASSLGAGVLLNEQF

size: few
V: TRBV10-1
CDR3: ASSESWWGNVGETQY

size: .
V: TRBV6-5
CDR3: ASSYRAGGAPT

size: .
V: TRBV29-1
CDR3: SGNRDPGEQF

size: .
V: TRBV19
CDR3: ASSIQSVTVLSGEKLF

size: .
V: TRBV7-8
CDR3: ASSSRSYNSPLH

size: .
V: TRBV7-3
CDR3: ASSSGANTEAF

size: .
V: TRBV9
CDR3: ASSVARGGPPASQY

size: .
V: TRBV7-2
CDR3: ASSLVQRLSGNTIY

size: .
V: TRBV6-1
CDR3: ASSRPTNSPLH

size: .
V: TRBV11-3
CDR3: ASSWGPTDTQY

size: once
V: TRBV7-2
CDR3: ASSLVRETQY

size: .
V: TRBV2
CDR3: ASSARTGIGKLF

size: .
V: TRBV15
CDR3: ATSRVGEQY

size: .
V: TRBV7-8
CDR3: ASSLRQGREETQY

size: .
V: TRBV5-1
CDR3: ASSPGSGGSPTDTQY

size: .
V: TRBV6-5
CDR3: ASSYTGLSRTEAF

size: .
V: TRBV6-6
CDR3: ASSYSGQTYEQY

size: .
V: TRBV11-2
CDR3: ASRGTSGEKLF

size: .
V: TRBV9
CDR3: ASSVAGEQF

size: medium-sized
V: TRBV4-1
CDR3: ASIPGQGSIRAF

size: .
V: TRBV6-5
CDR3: ASSLDRGPYEQY

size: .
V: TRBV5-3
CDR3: ARSFPRAKNIQY

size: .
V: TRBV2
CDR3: ASSRDTSSGANVLT

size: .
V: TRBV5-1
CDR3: ASSLGPNSPLH

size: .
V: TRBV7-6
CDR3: ASSLGAGFQETQY

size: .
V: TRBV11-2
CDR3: ASSLGQEHTGQF

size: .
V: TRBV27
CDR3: ASIYRDRGLYEQY

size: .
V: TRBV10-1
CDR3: ASSESDQPQH

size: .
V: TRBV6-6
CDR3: ASTLTGAMNTEAF

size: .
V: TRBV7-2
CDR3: ASSADRAFTGELF

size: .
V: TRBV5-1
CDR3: ASSLNRDRGYEQY

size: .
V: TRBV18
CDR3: ASRQSDYGYT

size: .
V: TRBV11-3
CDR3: ASSNTYLRGVSNEQF

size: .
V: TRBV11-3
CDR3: ASSLDPASGVEQF

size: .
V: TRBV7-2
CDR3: ASSLGLAGGSTDTQY